Listed here are 22 T cell receptor beta chains from one sample, sequenced in a study of cytomegalovirus exposure and HLA in healthy donors. Assay used: immunoSEQ multiplex PCR; TCRdb lists only in-frame clones, some missing. The data show 75,000 to 85,000 clones, approximately 90% seen once. Sequenced sample: PBMCs. The receptors come from a man aged 25 to 40 in good health and CMV-seronegative.

This clone occurred a few times. The junction departs from germline at one end; a sequencing error may be responsible. This sequence joins TRBV6-6 and TRBJ1-5, with 8 bases lining up with TRBD1. Germline-derived CDR1 and CDR2 are MNHNY and SVGAGI (reference sequence). The CDR3 consists of 15 residues. CDR3 nucleotides: TGTGCCAGCGTCTTACAGGGGGATAGCAGTCAGCCCCAGCATTTT. The encoded protein is CASVLQGDSSQPQHF.

This clone appeared a single time. CDR3 loop: CASSIPGLAGVYNEQFF. In nucleotides, the CDR3 is TGTGCCAGTAGTATCCCGGGACTAGCGGGAGTCTACAATGAGCAGTTCTTC. V gene TRBV19 combines with J gene TRBJ2-1; 14 bases align to TRBD2. The length of the CDR3 is 17 residues. V was pared by 3 bases and J by 3 bases, with 4 bases of the junction left unmatched. Germline V lookup: CDR1 LNHDA, CDR2 SQIVND (reference sequence). Looking up the rest from reference TRBV19 and TRBJ2-1 gives the full variable domain: DGGITQSPKYLFRKEGQNVTLSCEQNLNHDAMYWYRQDPGQGLRLIYYSQIVNDFQKGDIAEGYSVSREKKESFPLTVTSAQKNPTAFYLCASSIPGLAGVYNEQFFGPGTRLTVL.

This CDR3 is CASSLRGRDSYNEQFF. CDR3 coding DNA: TGTGCCAGCAGCTTGCGCGGACGGGACTCCTACAATGAGCAGTTCTTC. The V and J genes are TRBV7-6 and TRBJ2-1; D may be TRBD2 (5 bases). The germline V and J ends were trimmed by 3 bases and 0 bases, with 12 bases remaining between them. CDR1 is SGHVS, CDR2 FNYEAQ, per germline. This CDR3 has 16 amino acids.

The chain recombines TRBV19 with TRBJ1-1; 7 bases map to TRBD1. Trimming took 7 bases from V and 6 from J; bases not matched to a gene: 5. Germline CDR1 reads LNHDA; CDR2 reads SQIVND (reference sequence). The CDR3 is made up of 12 amino acids. The CDR3 protein is CASTQGFAEAFF. CDR3 DNA: TGTGCCAGTACACAGGGGTTTGCTGAAGCTTTCTTT.

The chain recombines TRBV9 with TRBJ1-2; no definite D call. CDR3 length: 14 residues. Trimming cost V 3 bases and J 9 bases, with 18 bases left between them. CDR1 is SGDLS, CDR2 YYNGEE, per germline. Here the CDR3 reads CASSANSLGRSYTF. The CDR3, as DNA: TGTGCCAGCAGCGCCAATTCTCTGGGGAGAAGCTACACCTTC.

This sequence joins TRBV19 and TRBJ2-7, with 7 bases matching TRBD1. CDR3 size: 13 residues. From germline, CDR1 is LNHDA and CDR2 SQIVND (reference sequence). The J segment lost 6 bases and the V segment lost 5 bases, leaving 7 bases of the junction unmatched. This CDR3 reads CASSGSGQSEQYF. The CDR3 DNA follows: TGTGCCAGTAGTGGATCGGGACAGAGCGAGCAGTACTTC.

V gene TRBV2 combines with J gene TRBJ2-1, with TRBD2 matching over 13 bases. V trimming: 6 bases; J trimming: 5 bases; junction bases outside the gene matches: 4. Germline CDR1 and CDR2: SNHLY and FYNNEI. The CDR3 runs to 15 residues. The CDR3 spells CASRALAGGDNEQFF. The DNA of the CDR3 is TGTGCCAGCAGAGCACTAGCGGGGGGGGACAATGAGCAGTTCTTC.

This chain uses TRBV19 with TRBJ1-2, with 9 bases identical to TRBD1. With V trimmed by 5 bases and J by 7 bases, 11 bases remained unmatched. Germline-derived CDR1 and CDR2 are LNHDA and SQIVND (reference sequence). The CDR3 runs 15 residues. The CDR3 reads CASSLDPRDRAGYTF. DNA for the CDR3: TGTGCCAGTAGTCTGGATCCCCGGGACAGGGCTGGCTACACCTTC. Looking up the rest from reference TRBV19 and TRBJ1-2 gives the full variable domain: DGGITQSPKYLFRKEGQNVTLSCEQNLNHDAMYWYRQDPGQGLRLIYYSQIVNDFQKGDIAEGYSVSREKKESFPLTVTSAQKNPTAFYLCASSLDPRDRAGYTFGSGTRLTVV.

CDR3 amino acids: CASSVGRGIGNIQYF. The CDR3 region has the DNA TGTGCCAGCAGTGTGGGTCGGGGGATTGGAAACATTCAGTACTTC. The chain joins TRBV6-1 to TRBJ2-4; TRBD2 might be the D (6 bases). In germline, CDR1 is MNHNS, CDR2 SASEGT. Trimming stripped 4 bases from V and 6 bases from J, with 16 bases between. The CDR3 extends over 15 amino acids.

This rearrangement joins TRBV28 to TRBJ1-1, with no clear D. Trimming removed 3 bases at V and 4 bases at J, with 21 bases between. The CDR3 is 17 amino acids. Looked up from germline, CDR1 is MDHEN and CDR2 is SYDVKM. Here the CDR3 reads CASSFSTPGFSGTEAFF. CDR3 nucleotide sequence: TGTGCCAGCAGTTTTTCCACCCCAGGATTCTCTGGCACTGAAGCTTTCTTT.

The genes are TRBV7-9 and TRBJ1-2, with D maybe TRBD1 (6 bases). This CDR3 is built from 15 residues. Trimming pared 5 bases from V and 1 base from J, leaving 14 bases between. In germline, CDR1 is SEHNR, CDR2 FQNEAQ (reference sequence). This chain's CDR3 is CASSPNDRFNYGYTF. CDR3 DNA sequence: TGTGCCAGCAGCCCTAACGACAGGTTTAACTATGGCTACACCTTC.

This chain uses TRBV2 with TRBJ2-7, with a weak D call TRBD1 (7 bases). The CDR3 length is 12 residues. Germline V CDR1 and CDR2: SNHLY, FYNNEI. Trimming left V 10 bases short and J 6 bases short, with 16 bases between. CDR3 residues: CATSADRFEQYF. Here the CDR3 DNA reads TGTGCCACTAGCGCGGACAGGTTCGAGCAGTACTTC.

The rearrangement uses TRBV6-1 and TRBJ1-5; D is uncertain. The CDR3 extends over 16 amino acids. The V end lost 0 bases, the J end lost 9 bases, and 18 bases lay between the germline ends. Germline V gene data show CDR1 as MNHNS and CDR2 as SASEGT. In DNA, the CDR3 is TGTGCCAGCAGTGAAGCGCGGTTGGAGGGAGGACGGCCCCAGCATTTT. Translation gives CASSEARLEGGRPQHF.

The chain couples TRBV7-2 to TRBJ1-1; D remains unclear. The CDR3 extends over 14 amino acids. Germline V gives CDR1 SGHTA, CDR2 FQGNSA. Trimming shortened V by 5 bases and J by 0 bases, and 10 bases separated the two germline ends. The CDR3 nucleotides are TGTGCCAGCAGCCCGACTCGCGTGAACACTGAAGCTTTCTTT. Translation gives CASSPTRVNTEAFF.

The rearrangement joins TRBV4-2 to TRBJ2-7, with 10 bases fitting TRBD1. The CDR3 length is 16 residues. Germline CDR1 and CDR2: LGHNA and YNFKEQ. With V trimmed by 0 bases and J by 3 bases, 5 bases remained unmatched. Here the CDR3 DNA reads TGTGCCAGCAGCCAAGAGGGGGGACAGGGGATCTACGAGCAGTACTTC. Translated, it gives CASSQEGGQGIYEQYF.

The J gene is TRBJ1-1, the V gene TRBV7-2; possible D gene TRBD1, 6 bases. The germline V and J ends were trimmed by 1 base and 7 bases, with 13 bases remaining between them. The CDR3 totals 14 residues. Germline CDR1 is SGHTA and CDR2 is FQGNSA. In nucleotides, the CDR3 is TGTGCCAGCAGCTTAGTGGCAGGGGAAGGTGAAGCTTTCTTT. It codes for CASSLVAGEGEAFF.

The chain carries TRBV28 and TRBJ1-2; D is unresolved. CDR3 length: 11 amino acids. The germline gives CDR1 MDHEN, CDR2 SYDVKM. V was clipped by 4 bases and J by 5 bases, with 5 bases between them. CDR3 region: CASSSTYGYTF. In DNA, the CDR3 is TGTGCCAGCAGTTCCACTTATGGCTACACCTTC.

The chain combines TRBV6-1 with TRBJ1-4; 7 nucleotides agree with TRBD1. This CDR3 is 14 amino acids long. CDR1 is MNHNS, CDR2 SASEGT, per germline. The V and J ends lost 2 bases and 11 bases, in that order; junction bases with no gene match: 8. The CDR3 DNA reads as TGTGCCAGCAGTGAATACGGGACAGACTCTAAACTGTTTTTT. This translates into CASSEYGTDSKLFF.

A note on this clone: One end of the junction does not line up with germline, which may come from a read error. The V call is TRBV7-7, the J call TRBJ2-7, with D possibly being TRBD1 (6 bases). Germline lookup yields CDR1 SSHAT and CDR2 FNYEAQ (reference sequence). The CDR3 is made up of 13 amino acids. In DNA, the CDR3 is TGTGCTAGCAGTACCGACAGGTCTGGGGAGCAGTACTTC. Translation: CASSTDRSGEQYF.

This sequence joins TRBV30 and TRBJ1-3; D unclear. Germline V CDR1 and CDR2: GTSNPN, SVGIG (reference sequence). Trimming removed 1 base at V and 4 bases at J, with 14 bases between. This CDR3 region has 15 residues. CDR3 region: CAWSEPAKLGNTIYF. Written as DNA, the CDR3 is TGTGCCTGGAGTGAGCCTGCCAAGTTAGGAAACACCATATATTTT. The variable domain in full, with the rest retrieved from reference TRBV30 and TRBJ1-3, is SQTIHQWPATLVQPVGSPLSLECTVEGTSNPNLYWYRQAAGRGLQLLFYSVGIGQISSEVPQNLSASRPQDRQFILSSKKLLLSDSGFYLCAWSEPAKLGNTIYFGEGSWLTVV.

The chain links TRBV11-3 to TRBJ2-1; 9 nucleotides match TRBD1. V dropped 9 bases and J dropped 4; count of bases not matched to a gene: 16. The CDR3 sequence is 17 residues long. CDR1 SGHNT and CDR2 YENEEA come from the germline V gene. As DNA, the CDR3 is TGTGCCAGTAGCCAGCGGGCCGGGACAGGGATGTACAATGAGCAGTTCTTC. It codes for CASSQRAGTGMYNEQFF.

The V call is TRBV6-1, the J call TRBJ2-7; TRBD1 might be the D (5 bases). The CDR3 is 12 residues long. V dropped 5 bases and J dropped 2 bases, with 7 bases sitting between them. CDR1 is MNHNS and CDR2 is SASEGT in the germline V gene. The CDR3 DNA is TGTGCCAGCAGTTTGGACACCTACGAGCAGTACTTC. It translates to CASSLDTYEQYF.